These 14 T cell receptor beta chains came from one sample sequenced in a study of blood T cells in healthy people across ages. The use of a sample-barcoded 5' primer and a J-beta primer mix characterized a second PCR of roughly 6 to 11 cycles. MiXCR was run by TCRdb on the 5' RACE reads, yielding one entry per CDR3 protein. The sample yields approximately 1.5 million distinct CDR3 sequences, approximately 43% seen once. The sequencing sample was made of blood. The receptors were gathered from a woman between 18 and 29 years old in good health.

This clonotype was seen only once. The V gene is TRBV12-3 or TRBV12-4, the J gene TRBJ2-7; D is uncertain. V gave up 4 bases and J gave up 2 bases, with 18 bases separating them. This CDR3 spans 16 amino acids. The DNA for the CDR3 is TGTGCCAGCAGTTCCCCCCTCCCGGATCCTCCCTACGAGCAGTACTTC. Translated: CASSSPLPDPPYEQYF.

This clonotype was counted once. V and J are TRBV10-3 and TRBJ2-2; no definite D call. Trimming left V 0 bases short and J 4 bases short, with 9 bases between. Germline V gene data show CDR1 as ENHRY and CDR2 as SYGVKD. CDR3 length: 15 residues. The DNA for the CDR3 is TGTGCCATCAGTGAGTCGACCCGCGGCACCGGGGAGCTGTTTTTT. It codes for CAISESTRGTGELFF.

CDR3 coding DNA: TGTGCCAGCAGCAAACCTAGCCGGGCAAGCAATGAGCAGTACTTC. As protein: CASSKPSRASNEQYF. This sequence joins TRBV21-1 and TRBJ2-7; the DNA was not used to check the table's D call, TRBD2. TRBV21-1 is a recognized pseudogene. CDR3 size: 15 residues.

There are a few counts of this clonotype. The rearrangement uses TRBV6-1 and TRBJ2-1; tentatively, D is TRBD1 or TRBD2 (5 bases each). Trimming stripped 3 bases from V and 3 bases from J, with 12 bases between. The CDR3 sequence is 15 residues long. The germline CDR1 and CDR2 sequences are MNHNS and SASEGT. CDR3 sequence (DNA): TGTGCCAGCAGTGAGGGACGAGCGGTCTACAATGAGCAGTTCTTC. It codes for CASSEGRAVYNEQFF.

This chain uses TRBV20-1 with TRBJ2-3; the D gene is possibly TRBD1 (5 bases). Trimming took off 1 base at V and 8 bases at J, with 16 bases between the two ends. The V gene's germline CDR1 is DFQATT and CDR2 SNEGSKA (reference sequence). The CDR3 covers 14 residues. CDR3: CSARVKGRWVTQYF. CDR3 coding DNA: TGCAGTGCTAGAGTTAAGGGGCGTTGGGTTACGCAGTATTTT.

CDR3 in amino acids: CAWSTGSNQPQHF. In DNA form, the CDR3 reads TGTGCCTGGAGTACGGGTAGCAATCAGCCCCAGCATTTT. This chain links TRBV30 with TRBJ1-5; D gene uncertain. Germline V gene lookup returns CDR1 GTSNPN and CDR2 SVGIG (reference sequence). The CDR3 is 13 amino acids. Trimming cost V 2 bases and J 0 bases, with 5 bases left between them.

V is TRBV12-3 or TRBV12-4 and J is TRBJ2-1, with unresolved D. CDR3 length: 13 amino acids. Trimming took 5 bases from V and 1 from J, leaving 6 bases between them. The CDR3 loop reads CASSGVSYNEQFF. For the CDR3, the DNA is TGTGCCAGCAGTGGGGTATCCTACAATGAGCAGTTCTTC.

The V gene is TRBV4-1, the J gene TRBJ2-1, with 7 positions matching TRBD1. Germline trimming cut 7 bases from V and 4 bases from J; bases unmatched to any gene: 13. CDR3 size: 16 residues. CDR1 and CDR2 from the germline V gene are MGHRA and YSYEKL. The DNA for the CDR3 is TGCGCCAGCAACCTTCAGACAGGGCCAGCGTACAATGAGCAGTTCTTC. It codes for CASNLQTGPAYNEQFF.

This sequence joins TRBV15 and TRBJ2-5; TRBD1 is a possible D gene (5 bases). The end of the DNA fits TRBJ2-7 better, so the J call may be wrong. The CDR3 runs 15 residues. Germline V gene sequence: CDR1 LNHNV, CDR2 YYDKDF (reference sequence). The CDR3 here is CATSRDGASSYEQYF. The CDR3 DNA is TGTGCCACCAGCAGAGATGGGGCGTCCTCCTACGAGCAGTACTTC.

J is TRBJ2-1 and V is TRBV7-8; D not resolved. Trimming stripped 3 bases from V and 3 bases from J, with 9 bases between. CDR1 SGHVS and CDR2 FQNEAQ come from the germline V gene. CDR3 length equals 14 residues. This CDR3 is CASSFGSLYNEQFF. The CDR3 DNA follows: TGTGCCAGCAGCTTCGGCAGCCTCTACAATGAGCAGTTCTTC.

This clonotype was seen more than once but under ten times. The chain employs TRBV7-6 and TRBJ2-5; D possibly matches TRBD1 or TRBD2 (5 bases each). CDR3 length: 15 residues. CDR1 is SGHVS, CDR2 FNYEAQ, per germline. Trimming left V 3 bases short and J 0 bases short, with 11 bases between. The DNA for the CDR3 is TGTGCCAGCAGCTTTAGTGAGGGGTACCAAGAGACCCAGTACTTC. Encoded protein: CASSFSEGYQETQYF.

The table lists this clonotype with a few counts. The chain links TRBV9 to TRBJ2-1, with TRBD2 identical over 10 bases. The CDR3 spans 19 residues. Germline V gene sequence: CDR1 SGDLS, CDR2 YYNGEE. Losses at the gene ends were 3 bases for V and 6 bases for J; bases not matched to a gene: 18. CDR3 amino acids: CASSAGLAGVYRASNEQFF. The CDR3 coding sequence is TGTGCCAGCAGCGCAGGGCTAGCGGGAGTATATAGAGCGAGCAATGAGCAGTTCTTC.

This chain connects TRBV12-3 or TRBV12-4 to TRBJ2-7, with TRBD1 matching over 8 bases. Trimming removed 6 bases from V and 0 bases from J; junction bases left unmatched: 7. This CDR3 spans 15 amino acids. CDR3 sequence: CASRATGVGSYEQYF. CDR3 bases: TGTGCCAGCAGGGCGACAGGGGTGGGCTCCTACGAGCAGTACTTC.

The chain combines TRBV2 with TRBJ1-2; no firm D call. Germline loops: CDR1 SNHLY, CDR2 FYNNEI. The V end lost 0 bases, the J end lost 8 bases, and 19 bases lay between the germline ends. This CDR3 is 16 amino acids long. The CDR3 is CASSEALREESHGYTF. The DNA for the CDR3 is TGTGCCAGCAGTGAAGCGCTTAGGGAGGAATCTCACGGCTACACCTTC. The whole variable domain, filled in from reference TRBV2 and TRBJ1-2, reads EPEVTQTPSHQVTQMGQEVILRCVPISNHLYFYWYRQILGQKVEFLVSFYNNEISEKSEIFDDQFSVERPDGSNFTLKIRSTKLEDSAMYFCASSEALREESHGYTFGSGTRLTVV.